These T cell receptor beta chains were read from a single sample in a study of beta chain features in type 1 diabetes. Measured with immunoSEQ multiplex PCR; TCRdb has only the in-frame clones, and not every one. The data hold hundreds of thousands of clones, with about an eighth observed a single time. Sequences were obtained from naive CD4+ T cells from blood. These receptors were obtained from a man younger than 35 with type 1 diabetes. CDR3s include the opening cysteine and the closing phenylalanine or tryptophan. The D gene is left open where the match is weak. Clone size is stated in some rows and not others, as once, few, many or a class when expanded.

d_gene: TRBD1; abundance: NA; j_gene: TRBJ2-1; v_gene: TRBV30; len: 14; CDR3nt: TGTGCCTGGACCGACAGGGGCCCCTACAATGAGCAGTTCTTC; CDR3aa: CAWTDRGPYNEQFF
d_gene: TRBD1; abundance: few; j_gene: TRBJ2-3; v_gene: TRBV28; len: 17; CDR3nt: TGTGCCAGCAGCCGCTCCCTAGGGACAGGGATCACAGATACGCAGTATTTT; CDR3aa: CASSRSLGTGITDTQYF
d_gene: NA; abundance: few; j_gene: TRBJ1-2; v_gene: TRBV29-1; len: 12; CDR3nt: TGCAGCGTTGAGAGGGTGAACTATGGCTACACCTTC; CDR3aa: CSVERVNYGYTF
d_gene: NA; abundance: few; j_gene: TRBJ1-5; v_gene: TRBV6-5; len: 14; CDR3nt: TGTGCCAGCAGGCAAGGAATTGGCAATCAGCCCCAGCATTTT; CDR3aa: CASRQGIGNQPQHF
d_gene: NA; abundance: NA; j_gene: TRBJ2-3; v_gene: TRBV5-6; len: 13; CDR3nt: TGTGCCAGCAGCTTGGGGGTAAGGGATACGCAGTATTTT; CDR3aa: CASSLGVRDTQYF
d_gene: TRBD1; abundance: few; j_gene: TRBJ1-2; v_gene: TRBV5-6; len: 16; CDR3nt: TGTGCCAGCAGCCCGAGGGGTCCAGGGGGAGTCTATGGCTACACCTTC; CDR3aa: CASSPRGPGGVYGYTF
d_gene: TRBD1; abundance: NA; j_gene: TRBJ2-7; v_gene: TRBV5-4; len: 16; CDR3nt: TGTGCCAGCAGCTCACCTGTTGGACAGGGTAGAAACGAGCAGTACTTC; CDR3aa: CASSSPVGQGRNEQYF
d_gene: TRBD1; abundance: few; j_gene: TRBJ2-5; v_gene: TRBV29-1; len: 13; CDR3nt: TGCAGCGTAGGACAGGACTACCAAGAGACCCAGTACTTC; CDR3aa: CSVGQDYQETQYF
d_gene: NA; abundance: NA; j_gene: TRBJ2-2; v_gene: TRBV18; len: 16; CDR3nt: TGTGCCAGCTCACCACCCTCTAGCGCGGGCACCGGGGAGCTGTTTTTT; CDR3aa: CASSPPSSAGTGELFF
d_gene: NA; abundance: few; j_gene: TRBJ1-2; v_gene: TRBV5-4; len: 13; CDR3nt: TGTGCCAGCAGCCTGCAGGGTCCGAATGGCTACACCTTC; CDR3aa: CASSLQGPNGYTF
d_gene: NA; abundance: few; j_gene: TRBJ1-3; v_gene: TRBV7-9; len: 16; CDR3nt: TGTGCCAGCAGCTCCGGCACAGGCCCGACCGGCGACACCATATATTTT; CDR3aa: CASSSGTGPTGDTIYF
d_gene: NA; abundance: NA; j_gene: TRBJ1-2; v_gene: TRBV9; len: 14; CDR3nt: TGTGCCAGCAGCGGTACAGGAGAGGGCTATGGCTACACCTTC; CDR3aa: CASSGTGEGYGYTF
d_gene: NA; abundance: NA; j_gene: TRBJ2-6; v_gene: TRBV5-1; len: 17; CDR3nt: TGCGCCAGCAGCTTCGGCACGCCAAGCTCTGGGGCCAACGTCCTGACTTTC; CDR3aa: CASSFGTPSSGANVLTF
d_gene: TRBD1; abundance: NA; j_gene: TRBJ1-4; v_gene: TRBV4-2; len: 16; CDR3nt: TGTGCCAGCAGCCACGGACAGGGGCTCACTAATGAAAAACTGTTTTTT; CDR3aa: CASSHGQGLTNEKLFF
d_gene: NA; abundance: NA; j_gene: TRBJ2-3; v_gene: TRBV18; len: 18; CDR3nt: TGTGCCAGCTCACCCCGACCGCTCGGGAGAAGGAATGCAGATACGCAGTATTTT; CDR3aa: CASSPRPLGRRNADTQYF
d_gene: NA; abundance: few; j_gene: TRBJ1-5; v_gene: TRBV29-1; len: 12; CDR3nt: TGCAGCGTTGGTGGACCTAATCAGCCCCAGCATTTT; CDR3aa: CSVGGPNQPQHF
d_gene: NA; abundance: few; j_gene: TRBJ2-5; v_gene: TRBV30; len: 14; CDR3nt: TGTGCCTGGAGTTTTCGGGGGGCGTCAGATCCCCAGTACTTC; CDR3aa: CAWSFRGASDPQYF
d_gene: TRBD1; abundance: NA; j_gene: TRBJ1-2; v_gene: TRBV15; len: 15; CDR3nt: TGTGCCACCAGCAGCCGGGACAGGGGACACGATGGCTACACCTTC; CDR3aa: CATSSRDRGHDGYTF
d_gene: NA; abundance: NA; j_gene: TRBJ2-3; v_gene: TRBV5-1; len: 13; CDR3nt: TGCGCCAGCAGTACGGACAACACAGATACGCAGTATTTT; CDR3aa: CASSTDNTDTQYF
d_gene: TRBD2; abundance: NA; j_gene: TRBJ2-3; v_gene: TRBV6-1; len: 17; CDR3nt: TGTGCCAGCAGTGTCACCCCGACTAGCGGGGGGAGAGATACGCAGTATTTT; CDR3aa: CASSVTPTSGGRDTQYF
d_gene: NA; abundance: NA; j_gene: TRBJ1-2; v_gene: TRBV25-1; len: 14; CDR3nt: TGTGCCAGCAGTGTCACGAGATGGGGCTATGGCTACACCTTC; CDR3aa: CASSVTRWGYGYTF
d_gene: TRBD2; abundance: NA; j_gene: TRBJ2-1; v_gene: TRBV7-2; len: 15; CDR3nt: TGTGCCAGCAGCTTTACTAGCGGGAGGCCCAATGAGCAGTTCTTC; CDR3aa: CASSFTSGRPNEQFF
d_gene: TRBD2; abundance: NA; j_gene: TRBJ2-5; v_gene: TRBV10-3; len: 14; CDR3nt: TGTGCCATCAGCCTTAGCGGGGGGGAAGAGACCCAGTACTTC; CDR3aa: CAISLSGGEETQYF
d_gene: NA; abundance: few; j_gene: TRBJ2-6; v_gene: TRBV9; len: 12; CDR3nt: TGTGCCAGCGGCTCTGGGGCCAACGTCCTGACTTTC; CDR3aa: CASGSGANVLTF
d_gene: NA; abundance: NA; j_gene: TRBJ2-3; v_gene: TRBV18; len: 13; CDR3nt: TGTGCCAGCTCACCACCCCGGGTAGATACGCAGTATTTT; CDR3aa: CASSPPRVDTQYF
d_gene: TRBD1; abundance: NA; j_gene: TRBJ2-5; v_gene: TRBV4-3; len: 15; CDR3nt: TGCGCCAGCAGCCAATGGGACAGGGGGCCAGAGACCCAGTACTTC; CDR3aa: CASSQWDRGPETQYF
d_gene: NA; abundance: NA; j_gene: TRBJ1-4; v_gene: TRBV30; len: 15; CDR3nt: TGTGCCTGGAGTACCGGACAGTATTCCAATGAAAAACTGTTTTTT; CDR3aa: CAWSTGQYSNEKLFF
d_gene: TRBD1; abundance: NA; j_gene: TRBJ1-6; v_gene: TRBV7-2; len: 17; CDR3nt: TGTGCCAGCAGCTTTCAGCAGGGGGCGAACTATAATTCACCCCTCCACTTT; CDR3aa: CASSFQQGANYNSPLHF
d_gene: NA; abundance: few; j_gene: TRBJ2-1; v_gene: TRBV6-9; len: 20; CDR3nt: TGTGCCAGCAGTTATTCGACCCCTCTGGGTTGGAAGAGCTCCTACAATGAGCAGTTCTTC; CDR3aa: CASSYSTPLGWKSSYNEQFF
d_gene: TRBD2; abundance: NA; j_gene: TRBJ2-7; v_gene: TRBV27; len: 17; CDR3nt: TGTGCCAGCAGCAACCTCGGGGGGGGAAGGTTGGAGAGCGAGCAGTACTTC; CDR3aa: CASSNLGGGRLESEQYF
d_gene: TRBD1; abundance: NA; j_gene: TRBJ1-5; v_gene: TRBV6-5; len: 13; CDR3nt: TGTGCCAGCAGTGACAGGGATAGTCAGCCCCAGCATTTT; CDR3aa: CASSDRDSQPQHF
d_gene: NA; abundance: NA; j_gene: TRBJ1-1; v_gene: TRBV30; len: 14; CDR3nt: TGTGCCTGGAGTGTACGACAATTTGGGACTGAAGCTTTCTTT; CDR3aa: CAWSVRQFGTEAFF
d_gene: TRBD2; abundance: few; j_gene: TRBJ2-7; v_gene: TRBV30; len: 15; CDR3nt: TGTGCCTGGAGGAGTCTAGCGGGAGCCCCCTACGAGCAGTACTTC; CDR3aa: CAWRSLAGAPYEQYF
d_gene: TRBD1; abundance: few; j_gene: TRBJ2-1; v_gene: TRBV4-3; len: 15; CDR3nt: TGCGCCAGCAGCCCACGACAGGGGGCTTACAATGAGCAGTTCTTC; CDR3aa: CASSPRQGAYNEQFF
d_gene: NA; abundance: NA; j_gene: TRBJ1-5; v_gene: TRBV30; len: 15; CDR3nt: TGTGCCTGGATGCAACGGGACCGTAGCAATCAGCCCCAGCATTTT; CDR3aa: CAWMQRDRSNQPQHF
d_gene: TRBD2; abundance: NA; j_gene: TRBJ2-2; v_gene: TRBV5-1; len: 17; CDR3nt: TGCGCCAGCAGCGCACAAGCGGGAGTTTCAAACACCGGGGAGCTGTTTTTT; CDR3aa: CASSAQAGVSNTGELFF
d_gene: NA; abundance: few; j_gene: TRBJ2-1; v_gene: TRBV30; len: 15; CDR3nt: TGTGCCTGGAGTCTCGGGTCTGGGTCTGACAATGAGCAGTTCTTC; CDR3aa: CAWSLGSGSDNEQFF
d_gene: NA; abundance: few; j_gene: TRBJ2-3; v_gene: TRBV6-4; len: 13; CDR3nt: TGTGCCAGCAGCGGGAGACCCACAGATACGCAGTATTTT; CDR3aa: CASSGRPTDTQYF
d_gene: NA; abundance: few; j_gene: TRBJ1-1; v_gene: TRBV7-9; len: 13; CDR3nt: TGTGCCAGCAGCTCCGTAGGGGGCACTGAAGCTTTCTTT; CDR3aa: CASSSVGGTEAFF
d_gene: NA; abundance: NA; j_gene: TRBJ2-4; v_gene: TRBV15; len: 16; CDR3nt: TGTGCCACCACCGCTAAATGGCCCCTAGCCAAAAACATTCAGTACTTC; CDR3aa: CATTAKWPLAKNIQYF
d_gene: NA; abundance: few; j_gene: TRBJ2-1; v_gene: TRBV11-2; len: 14; CDR3nt: TGTGCCAGCAGCTTAGTGAGAACGGTGGATGAGCAGTTCTTC; CDR3aa: CASSLVRTVDEQFF
d_gene: NA; abundance: NA; j_gene: TRBJ2-1; v_gene: TRBV27; len: 13; CDR3nt: TGTGCCAGCAGTCTTGGGACTCTGGATGAGCAGTTCTTC; CDR3aa: CASSLGTLDEQFF
d_gene: NA; abundance: NA; j_gene: TRBJ2-3; v_gene: TRBV10-2; len: 12; CDR3nt: TGCGCCAGCAGTGCGGTGGCGGATACGCAGTATTTT; CDR3aa: CASSAVADTQYF
d_gene: TRBD2; abundance: NA; j_gene: TRBJ2-2; v_gene: TRBV4-3; len: 17; CDR3nt: TGCGCCAGCAGCCCGACGGGGCCAGCGGGGGGCCCCGGGGAGCTGTTTTTT; CDR3aa: CASSPTGPAGGPGELFF
d_gene: TRBD1; abundance: NA; j_gene: TRBJ1-5; v_gene: TRBV29-1; len: 16; CDR3nt: TGCAGCGTGACTAAGGGGGCGAGTGGGGGTAATCAGCCCCAGCATTTT; CDR3aa: CSVTKGASGGNQPQHF
d_gene: NA; abundance: few; j_gene: TRBJ1-1; v_gene: TRBV5-1; len: 14; CDR3nt: TGCGCCAGCAGCGGCGGTGTGTGGAACACTGAAGCTTTCTTT; CDR3aa: CASSGGVWNTEAFF
d_gene: NA; abundance: NA; j_gene: TRBJ1-5; v_gene: TRBV2; len: 13; CDR3nt: TGTGCCAGCAGTGGAACAGTTGGCGATCCCCAGCATTTT; CDR3aa: CASSGTVGDPQHF
d_gene: NA; abundance: few; j_gene: TRBJ2-5; v_gene: TRBV30; len: 13; CDR3nt: TGTGCCTGGAGTACACAGGGAGGAGAGACCCAGTACTTC; CDR3aa: CAWSTQGGETQYF
d_gene: NA; abundance: NA; j_gene: TRBJ1-1; v_gene: TRBV6-6; len: 12; CDR3nt: TGTGCCAGCAGTCGTTCACAGGGTAGGGCTTTCTTT; CDR3aa: CASSRSQGRAFF
d_gene: NA; abundance: few; j_gene: TRBJ2-5; v_gene: TRBV30; len: 14; CDR3nt: TGTGCCTGGAGTGTAACCGTACCGGCGGAGACCCAGTACTTC; CDR3aa: CAWSVTVPAETQYF
d_gene: NA; abundance: NA; j_gene: TRBJ2-1; v_gene: TRBV5-1; len: 15; CDR3nt: TGCGCCAGCAGCTGGACAGAGAGCTCCTACAATGAGCAGTTCTTC; CDR3aa: CASSWTESSYNEQFF